This TCR beta chain comes out of a study of shared clonotypes between healthy human individuals. Study-level information: Sampling drew on donors who were a couple of women and a few men aged 18 to 49. A donor's plate count was three for CD4 naive and three for CD4 memory; CD8 naive had two and CD8 memory one.

In the naive CD8 group, cells lacked CD45RO and were positively selected for CCR7, so terminally differentiated effector memory CD45RA+ cells were left out. All donors qualified as healthy HIV-negative adults and had experienced no recent acute infections or vaccinations. V lost 11 bases and J 6 bases, leaving 20 bases between the germline ends. The CDR3 runs 14 residues. Germline V gives CDR1 LNHDA, CDR2 SQIVND (reference sequence). The method was immunoSEQ multiplex PCR; TCRdb's version includes in-frame clones alone and lacks a portion of them. The sample lists some 2,000,000 clones, just under 95% seen once, with roughly 1% in the top ten. Regarding the study as a whole: Rarefaction gave evidence that sorted-subset sequencing remained incomplete despite large depth.

As concerns this clone: What it binds is not known.

Sequenced: naive CD8+ T cells sorted from blood. The receptor was isolated from a man younger than 35 in good health. The rearrangement links TRBV19 to TRBJ1-5; weak D call: TRBD1 (6 bases). The CDR3: CAVEGAGGLQPQHF. CDR3 DNA: TGTGCCGTAGAGGGTGCGGGGGGGCTTCAGCCCCAGCATTTT.